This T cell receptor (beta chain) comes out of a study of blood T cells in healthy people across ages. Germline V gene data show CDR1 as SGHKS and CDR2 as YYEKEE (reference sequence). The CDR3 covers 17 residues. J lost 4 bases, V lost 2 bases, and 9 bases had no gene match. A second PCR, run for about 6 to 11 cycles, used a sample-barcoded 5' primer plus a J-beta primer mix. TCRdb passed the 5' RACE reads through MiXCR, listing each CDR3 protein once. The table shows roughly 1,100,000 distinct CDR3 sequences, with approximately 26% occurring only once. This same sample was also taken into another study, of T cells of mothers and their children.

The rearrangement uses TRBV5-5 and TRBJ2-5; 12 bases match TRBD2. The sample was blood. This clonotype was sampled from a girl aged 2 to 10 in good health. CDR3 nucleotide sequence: TGTGCCAGCAGCTTAAGACTAGCGGGAGTAAAGTCAGAGACCCAGTACTTC. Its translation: CASSLRLAGVKSETQYF.